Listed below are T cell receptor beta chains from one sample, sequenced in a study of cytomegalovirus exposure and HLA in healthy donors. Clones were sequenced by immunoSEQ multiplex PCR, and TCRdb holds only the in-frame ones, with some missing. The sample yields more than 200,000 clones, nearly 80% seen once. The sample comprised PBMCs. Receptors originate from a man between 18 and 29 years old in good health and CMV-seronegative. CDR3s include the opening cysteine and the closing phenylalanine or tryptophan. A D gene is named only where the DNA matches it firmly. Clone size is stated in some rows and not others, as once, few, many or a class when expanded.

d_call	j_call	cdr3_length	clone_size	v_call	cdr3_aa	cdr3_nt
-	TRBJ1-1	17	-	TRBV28	CASSPGLYGGYDTEAFF	TGTGCCAGCAGCCCTGGGCTATACGGGGGGTACGACACTGAAGCTTTCTTT
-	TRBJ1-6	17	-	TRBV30	CAWSPFTAAGRNSPLHF	TGTGCCTGGAGTCCTTTCACCGCAGCAGGGAGGAATTCACCCCTCCACTTT
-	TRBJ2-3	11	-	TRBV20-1	CSASYRDTQYF	TGCAGTGCTAGCTACAGGGATACGCAGTATTTT
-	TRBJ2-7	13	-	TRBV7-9	CASSLLGYYEQYF	TGTGCCAGCAGCCTACTCGGGTACTACGAGCAGTACTTC
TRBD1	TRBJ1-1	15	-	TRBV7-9	CASSLTGTGGTEAFF	TGTGCCAGCAGCTTAACCGGGACAGGGGGCACTGAAGCTTTCTTT
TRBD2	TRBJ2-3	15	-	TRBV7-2	CASSLVPGGADTQYF	TGTGCCAGCAGCTTAGTCCCGGGGGGGGCAGATACGCAGTATTTT
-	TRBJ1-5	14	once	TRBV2	CASRKDSSGQPQHF	TGTGCCAGCAGAAAGGACAGTTCAGGGCAGCCCCAGCATTTT
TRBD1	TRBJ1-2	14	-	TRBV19	CASSMGQGLYGYTF	TGTGCCAGTAGTATGGGACAGGGACTCTATGGCTACACCTTC
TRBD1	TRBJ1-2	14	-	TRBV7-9	CASSQTGGNYGYTF	TGTGCCAGCAGCCAGACAGGGGGCAACTATGGCTACACCTTC
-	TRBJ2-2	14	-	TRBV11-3	CASSREGVTGELFF	TGTGCCAGCAGCCGCGAGGGGGTCACCGGGGAGCTGTTTTTT
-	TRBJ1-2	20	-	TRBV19	CASSIVGFGSEPSLGYGYTF	TGTGCCAGTAGTATAGTCGGTTTCGGGTCGGAACCGTCACTAGGCTATGGCTACACCTTC
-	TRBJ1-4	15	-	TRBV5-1	CASSLQGATNEKLFF	TGCGCCAGCAGCTTACAGGGTGCAACTAATGAAAAACTGTTTTTT
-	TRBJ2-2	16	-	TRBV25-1	CASSPGHLANTGELFF	TGTGCCAGCAGCCCGGGACACCTCGCGAACACCGGGGAGCTGTTTTTT
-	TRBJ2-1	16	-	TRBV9	CASSVLQVDAYNEQFF	TGTGCCAGCAGCGTATTACAGGTCGATGCCTACAATGAGCAGTTCTTC
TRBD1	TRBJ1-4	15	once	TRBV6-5	CASSPQGARIFSLFF	TGTGCCAGCAGCCCCCAGGGGGCGCGAATTTTCTCACTGTTTTTT
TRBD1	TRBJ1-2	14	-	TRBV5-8	CASPPDRANYGYTF	TGTGCCAGCCCCCCGGACAGGGCCAACTATGGCTACACCTTC
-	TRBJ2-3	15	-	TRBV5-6	CASSLQSGVTDTQYF	TGTGCCAGCAGCTTGCAGTCAGGGGTTACAGATACGCAGTATTTT
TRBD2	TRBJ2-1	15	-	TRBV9	CASSVGTSGSSEQFF	TGTGCCAGCAGCGTCGGGACTAGCGGGAGCTCTGAGCAGTTCTTC
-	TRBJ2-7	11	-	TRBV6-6	CASSARVEQYF	TGTGCCAGCAGTGCCAGGGTCGAGCAGTACTTC
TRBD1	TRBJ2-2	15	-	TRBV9	CASNADRGSTGELFF	TGTGCCAGCAACGCCGACAGGGGGAGCACCGGGGAGCTGTTTTTT
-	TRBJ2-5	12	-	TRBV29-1	CSVEVTATEQYF	TGCAGCGTTGAGGTTACGGCAACGGAGCAGTACTTC
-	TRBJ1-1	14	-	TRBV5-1	CASSFGHPNTEAFF	TGCGCCAGCAGCTTTGGACACCCGAACACTGAAGCTTTCTTT
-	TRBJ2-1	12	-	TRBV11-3	CASSRISNEQFF	TGTGCCAGCAGCCGCATCAGCAATGAGCAGTTCTTC
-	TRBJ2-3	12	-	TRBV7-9	CASDRSTDTQYF	TGTGCCAGTGACAGAAGCACAGATACGCAGTATTTT
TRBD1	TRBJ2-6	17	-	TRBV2	CASSVGTANSGANVLTF	TGTGCCAGTTCTGTCGGGACAGCCAACTCTGGGGCCAACGTCCTGACTTTC
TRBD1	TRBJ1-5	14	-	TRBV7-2	CASSSGQGDQPQHF	TGTGCCAGCAGCTCGGGACAGGGGGATCAGCCCCAGCATTTT
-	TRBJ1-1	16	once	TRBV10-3	CAISGGGSYEGPEAFF	TGTGCCATCAGTGGGGGGGGGAGTTACGAGGGGCCTGAAGCTTTCTTT
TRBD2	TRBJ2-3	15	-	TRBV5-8	CASSSGTSGTDTQYF	TGTGCCAGCAGCTCAGGGACTAGCGGCACAGATACGCAGTATTTT
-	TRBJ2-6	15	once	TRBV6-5	CASSPSLSGANVLTF	TGTGCCAGCAGTCCCTCCCTCTCTGGGGCCAACGTCCTGACTTTC